These T cell receptor beta chains were read from a single sample in a study of shared clonotypes between healthy human individuals. Some clones are missing from TCRdb's copy, which holds only in-frame ones; the method was immunoSEQ multiplex PCR. The data hold hundreds of thousands of clones, with around 75% observed a single time. Sequences were obtained from PBMCs. These receptors were taken from a woman aged 40 to 50 in good health. Some clones in this sample may be carry-over from other donors' samples. Each CDR3 is given with its conserved first and last residue. A D gene is named only where the DNA matches it firmly. Size is stated for part of the rows, as once, few or many counts, or as a class when the clone is expanded.

TRBJ2-5 TRBV6-1 NA NA CASSKSSETQYF
TRBJ2-1 TRBV5-1 TRBD1 NA CASSRRQGANEQFF
TRBJ1-1 TRBV7-2 NA few CASSRFQGRGTEAFF
TRBJ2-7 TRBV6-6 TRBD2 NA CASSYGTSGFKQYF
TRBJ2-7 TRBV28 TRBD2 NA CASGTSSYEQYF
TRBJ2-7 TRBV7-8 TRBD2 NA CASSPSSGEPYEQYF
TRBJ2-2 TRBV27 NA NA CASSSLLLNTGELFF
TRBJ1-2 TRBV29-1 NA NA CSVAGGNYGYTF
TRBJ1-5 TRBV19 NA NA CASSMGRISNQPQHF
NA TRBV25-1 NA NA CASSVGQRATYEQYF
TRBJ1-5 TRBV10-3 TRBD1 once CATMGSTGERSNQPQHF
TRBJ1-1 TRBV23-1 NA NA CASSQAGDLNGLNTEAFF
TRBJ2-7 TRBV18 NA NA CASSPRTYEQYF
TRBJ2-7 TRBV7-9 NA NA CASSLSSWGEQYF
TRBJ2-7 TRBV11-1 TRBD2 NA CASSPGSRAGGYEQYF
TRBJ2-7 TRBV6-1 TRBD1 NA CASTPGQGARYEQYF
TRBJ1-3 TRBV9 NA NA CASSLPGLNSGNTIYF
TRBJ2-3 TRBV7-9 NA NA CASSPAAVDTQYF
TRBJ2-2 TRBV6-4 TRBD2 NA CASTPLAGGTGELFF
TRBJ1-2 TRBV10-3 NA NA CAISDSRGGENYGYTF
TRBJ2-1 TRBV7-9 TRBD1 NA CASTRTGSDNEQFF
TRBJ2-1 TRBV28 NA NA CASRLNNNEQFF
TRBJ2-1 TRBV5-6 TRBD2 NA CASSFSTSGRSEQFF
TRBJ2-1 TRBV11-3 NA NA CASSQGLNNDNEQFF
TRBJ2-3 TRBV5-1 TRBD2 NA CASSLALTSGDTDTQYF